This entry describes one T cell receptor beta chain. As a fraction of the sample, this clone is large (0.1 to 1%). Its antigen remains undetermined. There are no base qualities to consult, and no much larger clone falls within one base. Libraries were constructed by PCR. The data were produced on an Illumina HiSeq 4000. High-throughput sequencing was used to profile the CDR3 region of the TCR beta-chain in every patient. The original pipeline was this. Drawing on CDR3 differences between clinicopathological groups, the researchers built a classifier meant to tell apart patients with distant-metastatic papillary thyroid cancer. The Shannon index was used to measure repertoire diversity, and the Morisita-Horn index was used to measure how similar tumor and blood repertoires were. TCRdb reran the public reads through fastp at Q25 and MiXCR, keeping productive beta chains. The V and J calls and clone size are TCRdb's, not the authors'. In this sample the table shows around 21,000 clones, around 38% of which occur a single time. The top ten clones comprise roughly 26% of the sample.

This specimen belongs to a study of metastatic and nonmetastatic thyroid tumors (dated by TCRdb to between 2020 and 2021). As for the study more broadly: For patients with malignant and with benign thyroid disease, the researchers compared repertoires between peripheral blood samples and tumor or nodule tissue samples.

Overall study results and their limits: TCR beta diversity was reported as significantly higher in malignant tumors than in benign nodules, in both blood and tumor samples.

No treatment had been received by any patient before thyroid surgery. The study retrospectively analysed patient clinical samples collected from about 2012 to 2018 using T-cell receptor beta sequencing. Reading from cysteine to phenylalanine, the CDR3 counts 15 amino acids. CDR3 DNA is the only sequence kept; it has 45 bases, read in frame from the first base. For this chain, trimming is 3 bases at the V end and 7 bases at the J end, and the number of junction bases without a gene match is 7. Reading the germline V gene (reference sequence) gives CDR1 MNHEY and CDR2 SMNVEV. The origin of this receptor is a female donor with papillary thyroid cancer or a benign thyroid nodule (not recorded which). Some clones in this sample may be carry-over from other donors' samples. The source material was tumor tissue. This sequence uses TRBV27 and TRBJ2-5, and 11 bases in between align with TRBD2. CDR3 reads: CASSFTSGRGRTQYF. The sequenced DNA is TGTGCCAGCAGTTTTACTAGCGGGAGAGGAAGGACCCAGTACTTC.